One T cell receptor (beta chain) is described in this entry. The antigen remains unidentified. This sample is part of a study of response to subunit inactivated influenza vaccine. Findings and caveats of the study: Only a handful of new T cells, the authors suggested, are recruited with each seasonal influenza vaccination.

The ends lost 7 bases at V and 0 bases at J; junction bases unmatched: 7. The CDR3 length is 16 residues. TCRdb re-analysed the RT-PCR reads in MiXCR, keeping a single row per CDR3 protein. The sample contains 800,000 or so distinct CDR3 sequences, around 20% of which appear only once. The sequence came from a man aged 50 to 59 who received an inactivated influenza vaccine. The V gene is TRBV12-3 or TRBV12-4, the J gene TRBJ2-1, with 9 bases that match TRBD2. The sample in question was PBMCs from blood, obtained more than 4 days after vaccination. The CDR3 DNA reads as TGTGCCAGCACCCCCCGTAGCGGGAGCTCCTACAATGAGCAGTTCTTC. As protein: CASTPRSGSSYNEQFF.